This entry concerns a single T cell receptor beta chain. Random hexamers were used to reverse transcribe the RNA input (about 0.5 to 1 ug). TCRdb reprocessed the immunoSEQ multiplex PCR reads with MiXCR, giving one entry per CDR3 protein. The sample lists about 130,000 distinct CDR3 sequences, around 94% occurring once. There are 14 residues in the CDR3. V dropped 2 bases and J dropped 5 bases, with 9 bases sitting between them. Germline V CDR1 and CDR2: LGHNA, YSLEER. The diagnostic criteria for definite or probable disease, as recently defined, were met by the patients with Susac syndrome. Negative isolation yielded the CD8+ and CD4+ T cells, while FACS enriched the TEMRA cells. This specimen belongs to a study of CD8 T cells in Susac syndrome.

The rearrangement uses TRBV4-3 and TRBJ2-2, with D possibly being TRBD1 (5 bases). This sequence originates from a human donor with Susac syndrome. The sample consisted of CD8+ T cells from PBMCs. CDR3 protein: CASSQLQGTGELFF. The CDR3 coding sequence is TGCGCCAGCAGCCAACTTCAGGGAACCGGGGAGCTGTTTTTT.